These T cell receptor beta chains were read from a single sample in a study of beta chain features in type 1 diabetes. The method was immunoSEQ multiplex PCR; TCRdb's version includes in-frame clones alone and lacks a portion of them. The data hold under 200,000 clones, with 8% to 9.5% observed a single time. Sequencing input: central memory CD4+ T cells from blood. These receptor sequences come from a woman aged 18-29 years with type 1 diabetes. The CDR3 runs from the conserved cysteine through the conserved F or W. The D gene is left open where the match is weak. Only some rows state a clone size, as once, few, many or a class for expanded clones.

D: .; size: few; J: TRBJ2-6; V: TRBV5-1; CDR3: CASSYHDGSGANVLTF; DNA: TGCGCCAGCAGCTACCATGACGGGTCTGGGGCCAACGTCCTGACTTTC
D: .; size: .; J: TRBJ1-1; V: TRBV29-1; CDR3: CSFELGRGTEAFF; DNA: TGCAGCTTTGAACTGGGGAGGGGCACTGAAGCTTTCTTT
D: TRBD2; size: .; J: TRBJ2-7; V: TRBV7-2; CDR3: CASSPGGGSYEQYF; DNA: TGTGCCAGCAGCCCCGGGGGGGGGAGTTACGAGCAGTACTTC
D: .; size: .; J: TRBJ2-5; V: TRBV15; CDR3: CATSRAGTLVYEQYF; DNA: TGTGCCACCAGCAGAGCCGGGACACTGGTGTATGAGCAGTACTTC
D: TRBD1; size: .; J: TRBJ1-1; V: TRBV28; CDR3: CASVWGQVNTEAFF; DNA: TGTGCCAGCGTCTGGGGACAGGTGAACACTGAAGCTTTCTTT
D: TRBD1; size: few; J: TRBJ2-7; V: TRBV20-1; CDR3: CSPGQGNEQYF; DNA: TGCAGTCCAGGACAGGGGAACGAGCAGTACTTC
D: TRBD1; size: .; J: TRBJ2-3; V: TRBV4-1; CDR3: CASSQGGQGIEDTQYF; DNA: TGCGCCAGCAGCCAAGGGGGACAGGGGATTGAAGATACGCAGTATTTT
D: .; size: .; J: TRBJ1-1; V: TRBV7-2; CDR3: CASSLASRDTEAFF; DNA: TGTGCCAGCAGCTTAGCCAGTCGGGACACTGAAGCTTTCTTT
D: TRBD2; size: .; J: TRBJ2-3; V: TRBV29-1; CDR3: CSVEDMRPGRADTQYF; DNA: TGCAGCGTTGAAGATATGAGGCCAGGGAGGGCCGATACGCAGTATTTT
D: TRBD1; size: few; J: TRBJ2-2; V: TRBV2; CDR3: CASYRDRDTGELFF; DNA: TGTGCCAGTTATCGGGACAGGGACACCGGGGAGCTGTTTTTT
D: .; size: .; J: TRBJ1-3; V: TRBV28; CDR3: CASSLGGARGNTIYF; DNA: TGTGCCAGCAGTTTAGGGGGCGCGAGAGGAAACACCATATATTTT